The sequence of this TCR beta chain was determined in a study of T cells after yellow fever vaccination. General study findings and limits: Although the secondary response was weaker, it peaked faster, at day 5 versus 15. Abundant clonotypes from the bulk population could get into FACS-sorted repertoires as contaminants.

TCRdb itself ran the 5' RACE reads through MiXCR, one entry per CDR3 protein. The repertoire holds 300,000 or so distinct CDR3 sequences, with over 10% as singletons. Germline V lookup: CDR1 SGDLS, CDR2 YYNGEE. V gave up 0 bases and J gave up 6 bases, with 8 bases separating them. This CDR3 is built from 13 residues. This clonotype was seen a few times. Its antigen remains unknown. Here the sequenced sample was CD4+ T cells sorted from PBMCs, taken 45 days after the yellow fever booster vaccination. The chain is built from TRBV9 and TRBJ2-3; D is undetermined. The clonotype was recovered from a man aged 25-45 years who received the YFV17D yellow fever vaccine. The CDR3 DNA reads TGTGCCAGCAGCGTAGAGGGTCGGGATACGCAGTATTTT. Translation: CASSVEGRDTQYF.